Each of the 3 T cell receptor beta chains below was sequenced from the same sample in a study of T cells in Graves' hyperthyroidism and ophthalmopathy (dated by TCRdb to between 2018 and 2020). The library relied on multiplex PCR. Sequencing instrument: Illumina HiSeq 2000. Amplification of TCR beta CDR3 regions was carried out from RNA transcripts. The TCR CDR3 was subjected to a first round of RT-PCR using the HTBI primer set and the Qiagen OneStep RT-PCR kit. Through fastp at Q25 and MiXCR, TCRdb rebuilt clones from the public reads, retaining in-frame beta chains. Each CDR3 protein appears once, grouped with its most common genes and DNA. This sample has approximately 330,000 distinct CDR3 sequences in its table, and roughly 23% of those were observed once. The ten largest account for over 40% of the sample. The source material was blood. These receptors originate from a woman aged 50 to 60 with Graves' hyperthyroidism.

In its sample, this clonotype was seen a few times. J is TRBJ1-1 and V is TRBV19; D gene unclear. The CDR3 runs to 14 residues. The V end lost 6 bases, the J end lost 0 bases, and 11 bases lay between the germline ends. CDR1 LNHDA and CDR2 SQIVND come from the germline V gene (reference sequence). CDR3 protein: CASRDRRMNTEAFF. CDR3 nucleotides: TGTGCCAGTAGGGACCGAAGAATGAACACTGAAGCTTTCTTT. Full variable domain (remainder filled in from reference TRBV19 and TRBJ1-1): DGGITQSPKYLFRKEGQNVTLSCEQNLNHDAMYWYRQDPGQGLRLIYYSQIVNDFQKGDIAEGYSVSREKKESFPLTVTSAQKNPTAFYLCASRDRRMNTEAFFGQGTRLTVV.

This clonotype occurred many times. The chain is built from TRBV28 and TRBJ1-1, with a tentative D call TRBD1 (6 bases). Germline V gene lookup returns CDR1 MDHEN and CDR2 SYDVKM. CDR3 length: 18 amino acids. V shed 0 bases and J shed 3 bases, with 20 bases lying between them. CDR3 nucleotide sequence: TGTGCCAGCAGTTTATGGGTCATTCGGGGGGGCGAAGACACTGAAGCTTTCTTT. This codes for CASSLWVIRGGEDTEAFF.

Ten or more counts support this clonotype. The chain uses TRBV6-1 and TRBJ2-3; D possibly corresponds to TRBD1 (5 bases). The germline V and J ends were trimmed by 7 bases and 2 bases, with 10 bases remaining between them. Germline CDR1 reads MNHNS; CDR2 reads SASEGT. CDR3 length: 13 amino acids. The CDR3 sequence: CASTRQPTDTQYF. CDR3 sequence (DNA): TGTGCCAGCACAAGACAGCCCACAGATACGCAGTATTTT.